This TCR beta chain was captured in a study of blood T cells in healthy people across ages. V was pared by 4 bases and J by 0 bases, with 12 bases between. CDR1 is GTSNPN and CDR2 is SVGIG in the germline V gene (reference sequence). The CDR3 has 14 amino acids. Findings and limits, study-wide: It was not possible, with unsorted PBMCs, to conclusively compare naive and antigen-experienced cells.

Next came a second PCR, run for about 7 to 12 cycles, which used a sample-barcoded 5' primer along with a J-beta primer mix. In TCRdb, the 5' RACE reads were re-called with MiXCR into one record per CDR3 protein. The sample yields 600,000 to 1,000,000 distinct CDR3 sequences, 25% seen once. This clonotype was counted a few times. Its antigen is currently unknown. These records were also assigned to another study, of T cells of mothers and their children.

Sequenced material: blood. The V gene is TRBV30, the J gene TRBJ2-5; D is tentatively TRBD1 or TRBD2 (6 bases each). This sequence was found in a boy aged 10-17 years in good health. The DNA of the CDR3 is TGTGCCTGGACGGGGGCCGGTTACCAAGAGACCCAGTACTTC. The encoded protein is CAWTGAGYQETQYF.